The clone carrying this T cell receptor (beta chain) was counted ten times or more. As yet, its antigen is unknown. The data derive from a study of breast tumors, draining lymph nodes, adjacent tissues. MiXCR was run by TCRdb on the multiplex PCR reads, yielding one entry per CDR3 protein. Of more than 80,000 distinct CDR3 sequences in the sample, roughly 33% were seen once. Axillary draining lymph nodes of breast cancer patients supplied the node samples. Whole-study findings and limits: Compared with lymph nodes, tumors were less diverse; compared with nontumor tissue, more.

The CDR3 covers 17 residues. V was trimmed by 6 bases and J by 0 bases, leaving 20 bases between them. The specimen sequenced was axillary lymph node tissue. The origin of this receptor is a female donor with breast cancer. Some clones in this sample may be carry-over from other donors' samples. The chain uses TRBV12-3 or TRBV12-4 and TRBJ1-1; D gene uncertain. CDR3 residues: CASSSLRRFLMNTEAFF. The CDR3 DNA reads TGTGCCAGCAGCTCTCTGCGACGCTTCCTTATGAACACTGAAGCTTTCTTT.